This TCR beta chain was sequenced in a study of beta chain features in type 1 diabetes. Study summary: Examination spanned roughly 110 million sorted cells from all samples.

Sort purity for all populations was recorded as exceeding 98%. In regard to this clone: Its matching antigen is unknown.

Germline CDR1 is MNHEY and CDR2 is SVGAGI. The CDR3 covers 15 residues. The V end was cut by 0 bases, the J end by 1 base, with 9 bases between. Overall study results and limits: People with Type 1 diabetes carried modestly yet significantly shorter TCRB CDR3s in all four CD4+ subsets. The naive, central memory and Treg TCRB repertoires of patients appeared to be more similar to one another than those of healthy donors. For TCRB rearrangement, an influence of HLA type remained unresolved here.

Sequencing targeted expressed TCRB transcripts, as all isolated RNA had been reverse transcribed. Generated by immunoSEQ multiplex PCR, the TCRdb table keeps only in-frame clones and is missing some. Of roughly 330,000 clones in the sample, 13% were seen once. The specimen sequenced was naive CD4+ T cells from blood. This sequence joins TRBV6-5 and TRBJ1-1; possible D gene TRBD1, 6 bases. The sequence came from a woman aged 18-29 years with type 1 diabetes. The CDR3 spells CASSYSGGRNTEAFF. CDR3 bases: TGTGCCAGCAGTTACTCTGGGGGCAGGAACACTGAAGCTTTCTTT.